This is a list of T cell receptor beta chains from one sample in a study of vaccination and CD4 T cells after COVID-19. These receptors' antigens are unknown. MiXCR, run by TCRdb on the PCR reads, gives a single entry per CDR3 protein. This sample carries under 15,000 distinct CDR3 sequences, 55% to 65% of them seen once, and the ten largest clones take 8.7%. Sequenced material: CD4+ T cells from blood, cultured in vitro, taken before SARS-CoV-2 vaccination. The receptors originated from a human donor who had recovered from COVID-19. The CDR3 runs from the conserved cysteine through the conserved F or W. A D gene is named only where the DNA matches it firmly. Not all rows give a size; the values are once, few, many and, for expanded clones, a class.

CASSPTGAGVMNTEAFF,TGTGCCAGTAGTCCGACCGGGGCAGGGGTCATGAACACTGAAGCTTTCTTT,TRBJ1-1,TRBV6-2/TRBV6-3,.,.
CASSLQGGTEQFF,TGTGCCAGCAGCTTGCAGGGAGGCACTGAGCAGTTCTTC,TRBJ2-1,TRBV5-4,.,.
CSASGPSYNEQFF,TGCAGTGCTAGCGGGCCGTCCTACAATGAGCAGTTCTTC,TRBJ2-1,TRBV20-1,.,.
CASSPQARMDTGELFF,TGTGCCAGTAGCCCACAGGCTCGGATGGACACCGGGGAGCTGTTTTTT,TRBJ2-2,TRBV19,.,.
CASSYSVGIGETQYF,TGTGCCAGCAGTTACTCGGTCGGGATCGGGGAGACCCAGTACTTC,TRBJ2-5,TRBV6-2/TRBV6-3,.,.
CASSSSGRKQFF,TGTGCCAGCAGTTCTAGCGGGAGGAAGCAGTTCTTC,TRBJ2-1,TRBV6-2/TRBV6-3,.,TRBD2
CASSWGWQNTGELFF,TGTGCCAGCAGTTGGGGATGGCAGAACACCGGGGAGCTGTTTTTT,TRBJ2-2,TRBV27,.,.
CASSPRPGVHNEQFF,TGTGCCAGCAGCCCCAGGCCAGGGGTCCACAATGAGCAGTTCTTC,TRBJ2-1,TRBV11-3,.,.
CASSWVESTEAFF,TGTGCCAGCAGTTGGGTGGAGAGCACTGAAGCTTTCTTT,TRBJ1-1,TRBV6-2/TRBV6-3,.,.
CATRPGGDTTEAFF,TGTGCCACCAGGCCTGGAGGGGATACCACTGAAGCTTTCTTT,TRBJ1-1,TRBV24-1,large,.
CASSHLLTGVDQPQHF,TGTGCCAGCAGTCACCTATTGACAGGCGTCGACCAGCCCCAGCATTTT,TRBJ1-5,TRBV6-2/TRBV6-3,.,.
CASHTLGQGSTDTQYF,TGTGCCAGCCATACCCTAGGACAGGGCAGCACAGATACGCAGTATTTT,TRBJ2-3,TRBV27,.,TRBD1
CASSPDRGKAFF,TGTGCCAGCAGTCCGGACAGGGGGAAAGCTTTCTTT,TRBJ1-1,TRBV9,.,TRBD1
CASRQDRGLNSPLHF,TGTGCCAGTAGACAGGACAGGGGTCTTAATTCACCCCTCCACTTT,TRBJ1-6,TRBV19,few,TRBD1
CASSPHSRFLPGLLGEQYF,TGCGCCAGCAGCCCCCACTCCCGGTTCCTACCGGGACTACTGGGCGAGCAGTACTTC,TRBJ2-7,TRBV4-1,.,TRBD2
CATKTGNYGYTF,TGTGCCACCAAGACAGGGAACTATGGCTACACCTTC,TRBJ1-2,TRBV27,.,TRBD1
CATSDTRVAPQETQYF,TGTGCCACCAGTGATACCCGGGTAGCTCCACAAGAGACCCAGTACTTC,TRBJ2-5,TRBV24-1,few,.
CSARRTSGNAGYNEQFF,TGCAGTGCTCGACGGACTAGCGGGAATGCGGGCTACAATGAGCAGTTCTTC,TRBJ2-1,TRBV20-1,.,TRBD2
CASRTGSTDTQYF,TGTGCCAGCAGAACAGGATCCACAGATACGCAGTATTTT,TRBJ2-3,TRBV6-2/TRBV6-3,.,.
CASSLSSGANTGELFF,TGTGCCAGCAGCTTATCTAGCGGGGCGAACACCGGGGAGCTGTTTTTT,TRBJ2-2,TRBV7-2,.,TRBD2
CASSLNDNQPQHF,TGTGCCAGCAGCTTGAACGACAATCAGCCCCAGCATTTT,TRBJ1-5,TRBV7-8,few,.
CSVESPRTEAFF,TGCAGCGTTGAATCCCCGAGGACTGAAGCTTTCTTT,TRBJ1-1,TRBV29-1,.,.
CASHDRGPGYTF,TGTGCCAGCCACGACAGGGGACCTGGCTACACCTTC,TRBJ1-2,TRBV2,.,TRBD1
CASGTGHNYGYTF,TGTGCCAGCGGAACAGGGCACAACTATGGCTACACCTTC,TRBJ1-2,TRBV27,.,.
CASSLGQGNANSPLHF,TGTGCCAGCAGCTTAGGACAGGGAAACGCTAATTCACCCCTCCACTTT,TRBJ1-6,TRBV7-2,medium-sized,TRBD1
CSARDTKTQGRGSDGYTF,TGCAGTGCTAGAGATACCAAAACACAGGGGCGCGGATCGGATGGCTACACCTTC,TRBJ1-2,TRBV20-1,.,TRBD1
CSASSTSGGRAYEQYF,TGCAGTGCTTCCTCGACTAGCGGGGGGCGAGCCTACGAGCAGTACTTC,TRBJ2-7,TRBV20-1,.,TRBD2
CASSLYFKNTEAFF,TGTGCCAGCAGCTTATATTTCAAGAACACTGAAGCTTTCTTT,TRBJ1-1,TRBV11-1,.,.
CASSQTAGQRAGGYTF,TGCGCCAGCAGCCAAACTGCGGGACAGCGAGCTGGTGGCTACACCTTC,TRBJ1-2,TRBV4-3,.,TRBD1